The 21 T cell receptor beta chains listed next were all sequenced from one sample in a study of T cell responses to AZD1222 COVID-19 vaccine. Data came from immunoSEQ multiplex PCR; TCRdb stores just in-frame clones and leaves some out. The table lists 100,000 to 120,000 clones, more than 75% of them singletons. This specimen was peripheral blood, taken on day 0 of AZD1222 vaccination. These receptors were obtained from an adult in good health.

The V gene is TRBV5-4, the J gene TRBJ2-3, with 7 bases aligning to TRBD2. Trimming cost V 7 bases and J 0 bases; bases outside gene matches: 11. The length of the CDR3 is 16 residues. Germline assignment: CDR1 SGHNT and CDR2 YYREEE (reference sequence). The CDR3 is CASFTGGQSSTDTQYF. CDR3 sequence (DNA): TGTGCCAGCTTTACGGGAGGCCAGTCTAGCACAGATACGCAGTATTTT.

The table lists this clone with a few counts. J is TRBJ1-1 and V is TRBV4-1; 11 nucleotides agree with TRBD1. Germline trimming cut 8 bases from V and 4 bases from J; bases unmatched to any gene: 9. Germline loops: CDR1 MGHRA, CDR2 YSYEKL. The CDR3 length is 15 residues. In DNA form, the CDR3 reads TGCGCCAGCCGGGGACAGGGGGGCTGGGGCACTGAAGCTTTCTTT. Protein sequence: CASRGQGGWGTEAFF.

V gene TRBV19 combines with J gene TRBJ2-3, with D possibly being TRBD1 or TRBD2 (7 bases each). Germline V gene data show CDR1 as LNHDA and CDR2 as SQIVND (reference sequence). V was clipped by 6 bases and J by 4 bases, with 14 bases between them. CDR3 size: 14 residues. CDR3 in DNA: TGTGCCAGTAGCCCAGGGGGGGGGTCAGATACGCAGTATTTT. It is translated as CASSPGGGSDTQYF.

A word on this clone: This CDR3 is also generated by other DNA sequences in the sample. The chain uses TRBV7-9 and TRBJ1-5, with D unclear. The CDR3 spans 14 residues. V shed 1 base and J shed 4 bases, with 8 bases lying between them. Germline V gene sequence: CDR1 SEHNR, CDR2 FQNEAQ (reference sequence). CDR3 coding DNA: TGTGCCAGCAGCTTAGGAGCCCATAATCAGCCCCAGCATTTT. Its protein product is CASSLGAHNQPQHF.

The rearrangement uses TRBV7-2 and TRBJ1-1; no reliable D call. Germline V CDR1 and CDR2: SGHTA, FQGNSA. This CDR3 has 13 amino acids. V lost 6 bases to trimming and J lost 0 bases, with 8 bases between them. The CDR3 region has the DNA TGTGCCAGCAGTCGTAATATGAACACTGAAGCTTTCTTT. Its protein product is CASSRNMNTEAFF. The full variable domain, its missing parts supplied by reference TRBV7-2 and TRBJ1-1, is GAGVSQSPSNKVTEKGKDVELRCDPISGHTALYWYRQSLGQGLEFLIYFQGNSAPDKSGLPSDRFSAERTGGSVSTLTIQRTQQEDSAVYLCASSRNMNTEAFFGQGTRLTVV.

The CDR3 DNA follows: TGTGCCAGCTCACCAGGAGCTAATTCACCCCTCCACTTT. Protein product: CASSPGANSPLHF. The gene calls are TRBV18 and TRBJ1-6; the D is unclear. The CDR3 totals 13 residues. In germline, CDR1 is KGHSH, CDR2 LQKENI. V was pared by 2 bases and J by 6 bases, with 5 bases between.

This sequence joins TRBV2 and TRBJ1-5; no definite D call. The germline V and J ends were trimmed by 2 bases and 3 bases, with 14 bases remaining between them. Germline lookup yields CDR1 SNHLY and CDR2 FYNNEI. This CDR3 has 16 amino acids. The CDR3 spells CASSEQPGVPNQPQHF. CDR3 in DNA: TGTGCCAGCAGTGAACAGCCAGGAGTCCCCAATCAGCCCCAGCATTTT.

The V gene is TRBV5-1, the J gene TRBJ1-4; D remains unclear. V shed 0 bases and J shed 7 bases, with 22 bases lying between them. Germline V gene data show CDR1 as SGHRS and CDR2 as YFSETQ. This CDR3 region has 18 residues. In DNA form, the CDR3 reads TGCGCCAGCAGCTTGGTAGGCCTGCGAAGAAGTAGTGGTGAAAAACTGTTTTTT. Amino acid sequence: CASSLVGLRRSSGEKLFF.

CDR3: CASSLYGGGSPYEQYF. The CDR3 DNA reads TGTGCCAGCAGCTTATATGGAGGGGGCTCTCCCTACGAGCAGTACTTC. This chain uses TRBV7-3 with TRBJ2-7; D might be TRBD1 (7 bases). The CDR3 runs to 16 residues. CDR1 and CDR2 from the germline V gene are SGHTA and FQGTGA. The V end was cut by 2 bases, the J end by 2 bases, with 16 bases between.

The chain is built from TRBV28 and TRBJ1-2, with TRBD1 identical over 12 bases. This CDR3 is built from 16 residues. V lost 8 bases to trimming and J lost 8 bases; unmatched junction nucleotides: 15. In germline, CDR1 is MDHEN, CDR2 SYDVKM. The CDR3 protein is CASDSGTGGARIGYTF. Written as DNA, the CDR3 is TGTGCCAGCGACTCCGGGACAGGGGGCGCTAGGATAGGCTACACCTTC.

The chain recombines TRBV10-1 with TRBJ1-5; 11 bases are shared with TRBD1. The CDR3 has 15 residues. The germline gives CDR1 WNHNN, CDR2 SYGVQD (reference sequence). V shed 5 bases and J 6 bases; nucleotides not matched to a gene: 6. The CDR3 bases are TGCGCCAGCAGTCCGGGACAGGGGGTCGGTCAGCCCCAGCATTTT. Its protein is CASSPGQGVGQPQHF.

This rearrangement joins TRBV29-1 to TRBJ1-4; no firm D call. The V gene's germline CDR1 is SQVTM and CDR2 ANQGSEA. V was trimmed by 5 bases and J by 0 bases, leaving 13 bases between them. This CDR3 is 15 amino acids long. CDR3 bases: TGCAGCGTTAGAAAGGGCAGCTCAACTAATGAAAAACTGTTTTTT. Protein product: CSVRKGSSTNEKLFF.

The chain joins TRBV15 to TRBJ2-7, with D possibly matching TRBD1 (6 bases). Germline V lookup: CDR1 LNHNV, CDR2 YYDKDF (reference sequence). The CDR3 sequence is 14 residues long. V gave up 5 bases and J gave up 4 bases, with 15 bases separating them. For the CDR3, the DNA is TGTGCCACCAGCCGGGACACCACTTATTACGAGCAGTACTTC. It codes for CATSRDTTYYEQYF. Combining the CDR3 with reference TRBV15 and TRBJ2-7 gives the whole variable domain DAMVIQNPRYQVTQFGKPVTLSCSQTLNHNVMYWYQQKSSQAPKLLFHYYDKDFNNEADTPDNFQSRRPNTSFCFLDIRSPGLGDTAMYLCATSRDTTYYEQYFGPGTRLTVT.

This clone was seen only once. The chain combines TRBV9 with TRBJ2-5; 9 nucleotides line up with TRBD2. Per germline, CDR1 SGDLS and CDR2 YYNGEE. The CDR3 spans 18 residues. The J segment lost 0 bases and the V segment lost 10 bases, leaving 19 bases of the junction unmatched. In nucleotides, the CDR3 is TGTGCCCGCCCCCCGGGACTAGCAAAGCGTCAGTACCAAGAGACCCAGTACTTC. Protein sequence: CARPPGLAKRQYQETQYF.

The rearrangement joins TRBV24-1 to TRBJ1-2; TRBD1 is a possible D gene (5 bases). Per the germline V gene, CDR1 is KGHDR and CDR2 is SFDVKD. Deletions cut 3 bases from V and 5 bases from J, with 9 bases between. This CDR3 comprises 13 residues. CDR3 in amino acids: CATSDEGLYGYTF. The CDR3 bases are TGTGCCACCAGTGATGAGGGACTTTATGGCTACACCTTC.

The gene calls are TRBV6-5 and TRBJ1-4; D remains ambiguous. Germline CDR1 and CDR2: MNHEY and SVGAGI. With 0 bases removed from V and 7 bases from J, the gap between germline ends came to 6 bases. This CDR3 has 13 residues. The DNA of the CDR3 is TGTGCCAGCAGTTACTCGGGTTTTGAAAAACTGTTTTTT. This encodes CASSYSGFEKLFF.

The genes are TRBV11-2 and TRBJ2-3, with TRBD1 matching 8 bases. V lost 1 base and J lost 0; bases outside the gene matches: 0. The germline gives CDR1 SGHAT, CDR2 FQNNGV. The CDR3 is made up of 15 amino acids. This CDR3 is CASSLGDRSTDTQYF. CDR3 bases: TGTGCCAGCAGCTTAGGGGACAGGAGCACAGATACGCAGTATTTT.

V and J are TRBV5-4 and TRBJ2-7; no firm D call. Looked up from germline, CDR1 is SGHNT and CDR2 is YYREEE (reference sequence). V was trimmed by 0 bases and J by 0 bases, leaving 10 bases between them. The CDR3 is 15 residues long. CDR3 protein: CASSLGVGFSYEQYF. Written as DNA, the CDR3 is TGTGCCAGCAGCTTGGGTGTGGGATTCTCCTACGAGCAGTACTTC.

The rearrangement joins TRBV19 to TRBJ1-2; no firm D call. Trimming removed 7 bases at V and 1 base at J, with 7 bases between. CDR1 is LNHDA, CDR2 SQIVND, per germline (reference sequence). The CDR3 is 12 residues long. The CDR3 region has the DNA TGTGCCAGTACCCGTGATAACTATGGCTACACCTTC. This encodes CASTRDNYGYTF.

CDR3 DNA sequence: TGTGCCAGCAGCCAACTCAAAGAGACCCAGTACTTC. Protein product: CASSQLKETQYF. The V call is TRBV3-1 (or the pseudogene TRBV3-2), the J call TRBJ2-5; no definite D call. This CDR3 is built from 12 residues. Germline lookup yields CDR1 LGHDT and CDR2 YNNKEL (reference sequence). The germline V and J ends were trimmed by 2 bases and 3 bases, with 4 bases remaining between them.

The chain recombines TRBV24-1 with TRBJ1-1; D may be TRBD1 (5 bases). The V end lost 2 bases, the J end lost 4 bases, and 7 bases lay between the germline ends. The CDR3 covers 13 residues. Germline loops: CDR1 KGHDR, CDR2 SFDVKD. CDR3 in amino acids: CATSDWGGTEAFF. The CDR3 DNA follows: TGTGCCACCAGTGATTGGGGGGGCACTGAAGCTTTCTTT.